This TCR beta chain is from a study of long-term antiretroviral therapy in people with HIV. Germline V gene lookup returns CDR1 MNHEY and CDR2 SVGAGI. Trimming stripped 6 bases from V and 7 bases from J, with 13 bases between. This CDR3 is 12 amino acids long. The authors ran the immunoSEQ assay, v3.0, at survey level. Some clones are missing from TCRdb's copy, which holds only in-frame ones; the method was immunoSEQ multiplex PCR. Among 25,000 to 30,000 clones, 80% to 90% were seen once, and the ten largest hold approximately 8.3%. This TCR came from a man over 45 with HIV. The chain uses TRBV6-5 and TRBJ2-7; TRBD2 might be the D (7 bases). The specimen comprised unsorted PBMCs, sampled 3.2 years before starting antiretroviral therapy. DNA for the CDR3: TGTGCCAGCAGCCTAAGGGGGGGAGAGCAGTACTTC. Translation: CASSLRGGEQYF.